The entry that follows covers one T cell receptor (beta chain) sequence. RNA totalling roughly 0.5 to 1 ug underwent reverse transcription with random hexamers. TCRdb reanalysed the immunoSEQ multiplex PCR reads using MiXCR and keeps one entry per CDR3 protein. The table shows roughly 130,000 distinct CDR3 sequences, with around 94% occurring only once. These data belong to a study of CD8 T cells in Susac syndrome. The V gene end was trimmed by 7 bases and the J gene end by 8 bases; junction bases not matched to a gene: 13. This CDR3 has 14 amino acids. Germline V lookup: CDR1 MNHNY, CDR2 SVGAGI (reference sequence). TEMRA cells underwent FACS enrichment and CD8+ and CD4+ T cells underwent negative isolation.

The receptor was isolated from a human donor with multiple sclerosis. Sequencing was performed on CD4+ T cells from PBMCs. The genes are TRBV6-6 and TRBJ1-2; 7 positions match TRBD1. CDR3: CASTVRETGKGYTF. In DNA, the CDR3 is TGTGCCAGCACGGTTCGCGAGACAGGGAAGGGCTACACCTTC.